Following are 10 T cell receptor beta chains from one sample sequenced in a study of T cell responses to AZD1222 COVID-19 vaccine. Assay used: immunoSEQ multiplex PCR; TCRdb lists only in-frame clones, some missing. The sample yields around 97,000 clones, about nine tenths seen once. The specimen comprised peripheral blood, sampled on day 0 of AZD1222 vaccination. These receptors were obtained from an adult in good health.

The J gene is TRBJ1-4, the V gene TRBV30; 7 positions match TRBD1. The V segment lost 3 bases and the J segment 8 bases; nucleotides outside the gene matches: 9. Germline CDR1 and CDR2: GTSNPN and SVGIG (reference sequence). The CDR3 is 14 residues long. The chain's CDR3 is CAWRPTGFREKLFF. The CDR3 nucleotides are TGTGCCTGGAGACCGACAGGGTTTCGAGAAAAACTGTTTTTT.

The chain recombines TRBV5-1 with TRBJ1-1, with D uncertain. V lost 3 bases to trimming and J lost 0 bases, with 9 bases between them. The length of the CDR3 is 14 residues. Germline V gives CDR1 SGHRS, CDR2 YFSETQ. The CDR3 DNA is TGCGCCAGCAGCTCTGGGAGGGTGAACACTGAAGCTTTCTTT. Its translation is CASSSGRVNTEAFF.

The chain uses TRBV28 and TRBJ2-2; D is unresolved. CDR3 size: 16 residues. The V end lost 5 bases, the J end lost 5 bases, and 18 bases lay between the germline ends. Germline V gene data show CDR1 as MDHEN and CDR2 as SYDVKM. CDR3 protein: CASSRRHEGGTGELFF. The CDR3 DNA is TGTGCCAGCAGTCGGCGCCATGAAGGTGGAACCGGGGAGCTGTTTTTT.

The chain is built from TRBV6-5 and TRBJ1-1, with a possible D match to TRBD1 (5 bases). V was pared by 4 bases and J by 10 bases, with 13 bases between. The CDR3 is 12 amino acids. Germline assignment: CDR1 MNHEY and CDR2 SVGAGI. As DNA, the CDR3 is TGTGCCAGCAGTTTTTCCCCAGGGACAGCTTTCTTT. Protein: CASSFSPGTAFF.

CDR3 amino acids: CSVSTGTGGEKLFF. The CDR3 coding sequence is TGCAGCGTTTCAACCGGGACAGGGGGTGAAAAACTGTTTTTT. This chain links TRBV29-1 with TRBJ1-4; TRBD1 matches at 11 bases. CDR3 size: 14 residues. Germline-derived CDR1 and CDR2 are SQVTM and ANQGSEA. J lost 7 bases, V lost 5 bases, and 6 bases had no gene match. Drawing the rest from reference TRBV29-1 and TRBJ1-4, the complete variable domain is SAVISQKPSRDICQRGTSLTIQCQVDSQVTMMFWYRQQPGQSLTLIATANQGSEATYESGFVIDKFPISRPNLTFSTLTVSNMSPEDSSIYLCSVSTGTGGEKLFFGSGTQLSVL.

CDR3 region: CATGRGFNEKLFF. DNA of the CDR3: TGTGCCACCGGGAGGGGGTTCAATGAAAAACTGTTTTTT. The rearrangement joins TRBV2 to TRBJ1-4; possible D gene TRBD1, 6 bases. Trimming took 10 bases from V and 5 from J, leaving 14 bases between them. The germline CDR1 and CDR2 sequences are SNHLY and FYNNEI. The CDR3 sequence is 13 residues long.

The chain recombines TRBV5-1 with TRBJ2-7, with 8 bases identical to TRBD2. Looked up from germline, CDR1 is SGHRS and CDR2 is YFSETQ. J was trimmed by 3 bases and V by 4 bases; bases with no gene match: 6. The CDR3 spans 14 residues. This CDR3 reads CASSASGGNYEQYF. The CDR3 bases are TGCGCCAGCAGCGCCAGCGGGGGAAACTACGAGCAGTACTTC.

The rearrangement uses TRBV12-3 or TRBV12-4 and TRBJ1-5; 8 bases fit TRBD1. The junction had 3 bases not matched to a gene; V was cut back by 8 bases and J by 6 bases. The CDR3 spans 12 residues. The CDR3 DNA reads TGTGCCAGCGGACAGGGTGGTCAGCCCCAGCATTTT. Encoded protein: CASGQGGQPQHF.

The chain recombines TRBV2 with TRBJ2-1; 9 nucleotides align to TRBD2. This CDR3 region has 16 residues. Per the germline V gene, CDR1 is SNHLY and CDR2 is FYNNEI. The V and J ends lost 8 bases and 5 bases, in that order; junction bases with no gene match: 13. The CDR3 loop is CASYYPPAGGHNEQFF. The DNA of the CDR3 is TGTGCCAGCTATTATCCTCCTGCGGGGGGGCACAATGAGCAGTTCTTC.

The V call is TRBV6-2 or TRBV6-3, the J call TRBJ2-2; 7 bases are shared with TRBD1. Germline-derived CDR1 and CDR2 are MNHEY and SVGEGT. This CDR3 comprises 13 residues. Unmatched junction bases numbered 8, after V lost 2 bases and J lost 14 bases. This CDR3 reads CASSYLRQGGLFF. CDR3 DNA: TGTGCCAGCAGTTACCTGAGACAGGGTGGACTGTTTTTT.